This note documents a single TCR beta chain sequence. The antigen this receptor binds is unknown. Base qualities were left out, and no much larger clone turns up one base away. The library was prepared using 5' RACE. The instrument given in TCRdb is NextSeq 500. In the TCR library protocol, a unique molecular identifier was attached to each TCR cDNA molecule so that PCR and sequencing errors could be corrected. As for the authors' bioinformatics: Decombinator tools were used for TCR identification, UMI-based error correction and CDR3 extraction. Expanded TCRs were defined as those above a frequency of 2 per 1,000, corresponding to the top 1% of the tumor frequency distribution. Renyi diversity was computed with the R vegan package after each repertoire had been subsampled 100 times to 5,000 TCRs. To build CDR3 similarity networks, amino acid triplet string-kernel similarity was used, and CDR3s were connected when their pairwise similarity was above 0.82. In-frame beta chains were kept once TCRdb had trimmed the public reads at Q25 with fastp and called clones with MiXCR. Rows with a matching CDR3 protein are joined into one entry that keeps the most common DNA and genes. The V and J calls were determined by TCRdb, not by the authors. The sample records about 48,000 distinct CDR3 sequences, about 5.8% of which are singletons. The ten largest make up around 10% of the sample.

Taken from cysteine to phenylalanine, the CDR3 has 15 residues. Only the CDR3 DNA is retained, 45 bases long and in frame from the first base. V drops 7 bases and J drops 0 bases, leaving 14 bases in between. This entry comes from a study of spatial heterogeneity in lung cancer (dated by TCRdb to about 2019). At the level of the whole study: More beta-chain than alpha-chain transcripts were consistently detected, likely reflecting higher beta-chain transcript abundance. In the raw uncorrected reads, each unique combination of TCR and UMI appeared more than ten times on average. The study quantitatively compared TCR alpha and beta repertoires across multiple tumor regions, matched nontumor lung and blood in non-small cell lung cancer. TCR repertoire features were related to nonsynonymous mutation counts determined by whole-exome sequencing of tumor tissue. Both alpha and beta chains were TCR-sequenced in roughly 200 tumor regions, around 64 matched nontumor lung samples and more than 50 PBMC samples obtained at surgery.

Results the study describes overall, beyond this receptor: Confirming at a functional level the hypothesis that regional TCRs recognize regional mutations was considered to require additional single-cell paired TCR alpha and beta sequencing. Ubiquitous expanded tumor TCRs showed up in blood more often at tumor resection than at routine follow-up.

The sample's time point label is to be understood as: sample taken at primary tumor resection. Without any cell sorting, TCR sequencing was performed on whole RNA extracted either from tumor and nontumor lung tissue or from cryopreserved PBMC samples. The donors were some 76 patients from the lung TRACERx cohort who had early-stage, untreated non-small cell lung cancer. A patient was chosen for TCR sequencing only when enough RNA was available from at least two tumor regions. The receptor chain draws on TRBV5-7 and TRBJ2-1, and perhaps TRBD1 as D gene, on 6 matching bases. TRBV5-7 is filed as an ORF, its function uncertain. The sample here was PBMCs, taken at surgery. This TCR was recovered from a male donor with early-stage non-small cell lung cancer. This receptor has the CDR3 CASASGQSSYNEQFF. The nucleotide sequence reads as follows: TGTGCCAGCGCCTCCGGACAGAGCTCCTACAATGAGCAGTTCTTC.